Below, one TCR beta chain is given with its context. The CDR3 spans 15 residues. Germline V gene data show CDR1 as ENHRY and CDR2 as SYGVKD. V shed 5 bases, J shed 3 bases, and the junction held 7 bases outside the gene matches. Method: immunoSEQ multiplex PCR; TCRdb's copy keeps in-frame clones and lacks some. The sample holds 100,000 to 150,000 clones, about nine tenths seen once. These data belong to a study of control samples from healthy donors and cancer patients. The sequence was collected from a man aged 18 to 30 in good health. The sequenced material came from blood. This chain connects TRBV10-3 to TRBJ1-3; 7 bases match TRBD1. DNA of the CDR3: TGTGCCATCAGTCCGGACAGGCTTGGTGGAAACACCATATATTTT. It translates to CAISPDRLGGNTIYF.